These 10 T cell receptor beta chains share one sample of origin, sequenced in a study of cytomegalovirus exposure and HLA in healthy donors. Primers included in the PCR were 60 Vbeta and 13 Jbeta primers. The assay was immunoSEQ multiplex PCR, and TCRdb's table has in-frame clones only and misses some. The table lists 150,000 to 200,000 clones, about 80% of them singletons. Sequencing input: PBMCs. These receptors originate from a man between 18 and 29 years old in good health and CMV-seropositive.

The chain combines TRBV28 with TRBJ1-5, with D perhaps matching TRBD1 (6 bases). V was pared by 1 base and J by 5 bases, with 15 bases between. CDR1 MDHEN and CDR2 SYDVKM come from the germline V gene. This CDR3 spans 16 amino acids. The CDR3 spells CASSLSGRGPDQPQHF. CDR3 in DNA: TGTGCCAGCAGTTTATCCGGCAGGGGTCCCGATCAGCCCCAGCATTTT.

The rearrangement joins TRBV19 to TRBJ1-5; 9 nucleotides match TRBD1. Trimming at V came to 5 bases and at J to 2 bases, leaving 4 bases not matched to a gene. The CDR3 totals 15 residues. Germline CDR1 and CDR2: LNHDA and SQIVND (reference sequence). CDR3 DNA: TGTGCCAGTAGTTCAACAGGGGGCCGCAATCAGCCCCAGCATTTT. Its protein product is CASSSTGGRNQPQHF.

The gene calls are TRBV10-2 and TRBJ2-2, with D possibly TRBD1 on 5 matching bases. Deletions cut 6 bases from V and 9 bases from J, with 14 bases between. Germline V gives CDR1 WSHSY, CDR2 SAAADI. This CDR3 spans 13 amino acids. In DNA form, the CDR3 reads TGCGCCAGCAGGGACAACGACAGTCGGGAGCTGTTTTTT. Translated, it gives CASRDNDSRELFF.

This clone has only a few counts. The V and J genes are TRBV2 and TRBJ2-2; 7 nucleotides match TRBD1. Germline CDR1 is SNHLY and CDR2 is FYNNEI. The CDR3 extends over 14 amino acids. V shed 7 bases, J shed 4 bases, and the junction held 6 bases outside the gene matches. The chain's CDR3 is CASKTGTGTGELFF. In nucleotides, the CDR3 is TGTGCCAGCAAGACAGGGACGGGCACCGGGGAGCTGTTTTTT.

The chain carries TRBV13 and TRBJ2-7; 8 bases align to TRBD2. Germline-derived CDR1 and CDR2 are PRHDT and FYEKMQ (reference sequence). Trimming cost V 5 bases and J 6 bases; bases outside gene matches: 9. The CDR3 covers 14 residues. This chain's CDR3 is CASSLSGTGREQYF. The CDR3 region has the DNA TGTGCCAGCAGCCTTAGCGGGACTGGCCGCGAGCAGTACTTC.

The table lists this clone with a few counts. The chain employs TRBV27 and TRBJ2-5; 8 nucleotides line up with TRBD1. The J segment lost 2 bases and the V segment lost 5 bases, leaving 7 bases of the junction unmatched. The CDR3 covers 15 residues. Germline CDR1 is MNHEY and CDR2 is SMNVEV (reference sequence). CDR3 sequence (DNA): TGTGCCAGCAGTATCCGCAGACAGGGGCAAGAGACCCAGTACTTC. It encodes CASSIRRQGQETQYF.

This chain uses TRBV6-1 with TRBJ1-4; the D gene is possibly TRBD1 (5 bases). The germline V gene has CDR1 MNHNS and CDR2 SASEGT. V lost 8 bases to trimming and J lost 10 bases, with 17 bases between them. The CDR3 spans 13 residues. CDR3 DNA: TGTGCCAGCGGAGAATGGGGGGTTGGAAAACTGTTTTTT. Residues: CASGEWGVGKLFF.

V is TRBV15 and J is TRBJ1-3, with D uncertain. The CDR3 has 15 residues. In germline, CDR1 is LNHNV, CDR2 YYDKDF (reference sequence). Trimming removed 0 bases from V and 2 bases from J, with 8 bases in between. The CDR3 region has the DNA TGTGCCACCAGCAGAGATCCCGGGGCTGGAAACACCATATATTTT. Its translation is CATSRDPGAGNTIYF.

This chain connects TRBV10-3 to TRBJ1-1; TRBD1 matches 10 bases. V shed 6 bases and J 1 base; nucleotides not matched to a gene: 11. The V gene's germline CDR1 is ENHRY and CDR2 SYGVKD. This CDR3 has 17 residues. In nucleotides, the CDR3 is TGTGCCATCAGACGATTCGGGACAGGGGATGGGAACACTGAAGCTTTCTTT. As protein: CAIRRFGTGDGNTEAFF.

The chain joins TRBV6-1 to TRBJ2-7; the D gene is possibly TRBD1 (6 bases). The CDR3 totals 15 residues. Germline-derived CDR1 and CDR2 are MNHNS and SASEGT. Between the trimmed V and J ends, which lost 2 bases and 4 bases, there was a span of 15 bases. The CDR3 loop reads CASSERTAQGYEQYF. The CDR3 DNA reads as TGTGCCAGCAGTGAAAGGACAGCTCAAGGGTACGAGCAGTACTTC.